Sequencing of this TCR beta chain was carried out in a study of blood T cell repertoires in COVID-19 (dated by TCRdb to between 2020 and 2021). In terms of the full investigation: The collaborator samples originated in the United States, Italy and Spain and spanned the acute and convalescent phases of COVID-19. The sample metadata nearly always contained a de-identified subject ID, COVID-19 status, age in years and sex. The repertoires were made available in a free public database intended to serve as a resource for research on the immune response to SARS-CoV-2. The material from the prospective study consisted of cDNA or gDNA derived from T cells, B-cell-depleted T cells, or PBMCs. The samples were drawn from two sources: the first 160 participants of the ongoing ImmuneRACE study, and over 950 subjects contributed by 6 global collaborators. Where available, HLA class I and class II types were taken from metadata supplied by the sample provider and were not determined by assay-based typing. The dataset comprised deeply sampled blood TCRbeta repertoires from subjects exposed to, actively infected with, or recovered from COVID-19.

CDR3 length: 19 amino acids, cysteine to phenylalanine. Only the CDR3 DNA stays, 57 bases, in frame from base 1. This clone was found a few times. The specificity of this receptor is unknown. No base quality values were provided; no much bigger clone lies one nucleotide off. Overall study outcomes, separate from this receptor: Clinical and demographic metadata were provided uncurated, with the amount varying by source and participant.

TCRbeta CDR3 regions were amplified from genomic DNA using the immunoSEQ Assay, a bias-controlled multiplex PCR. Under the source paper's analysis protocol: Nucleated cell counts per sample were estimated from amplification of reference gene primers within the assay. Sequence reads were collapsed and filtered to measure the absolute abundance of every unique TCRbeta CDR3 rearrangement. For each sample, productive Simpson clonality was calculated as the square root of Simpson's diversity index across productive rearrangements. The source is immuneACCESS, and TCRdb retained only in-frame sequences with V and J called. Part of the clones is not carried over; for the studies checked, unresolved V genes explain less than half of this, and the remainder is unexplained. The V and J calls and clone size were taken over from that table, and D and trimming were inferred from the DNA. The sample includes 100,000 to 150,000 clones, with more than 60% observed a single time. 2% to 2.5% of the sample is taken by the ten largest.

The collaborating institutions used their own protocols to collect whole blood in K2EDTA tubes. For TCRbeta analysis, collaborator samples were shipped as frozen whole blood, as isolated PBMCs, or as DNA extracted from either sample type. The V gene is TRBV12-2 and the J gene is TRBJ1-5; the D call in the table, TRBD1, was not verified against the DNA. TRBV12-2 corresponds to a pseudogene. Sequenced sample: peripheral blood. The clonotype comes from a woman aged 70-85 years with acute or convalescent COVID-19. The DNA is as follows: TGTGCAAGTCGCTTAACTCCGGACAGGGGTAACTATAGCAATCAGCCCCAGCATTTT. Its coded protein is CASRLTPDRGNYSNQPQHF.